Listed here are 29 T cell receptor beta chains from one sample, sequenced in a study of tumor-infiltrating lymphocytes in oesophageal squamous cell carcinoma. MiXCR was run by TCRdb on the PCR reads, yielding one entry per CDR3 protein. The top ten hold more than 20% of the sample, which has 10,000 or so distinct CDR3 sequences, about two thirds seen once. The sequencing sample was made of esophageal tumor tissue. These TCRs come from a female donor with esophageal squamous cell carcinoma.

This clonotype was recorded a few times. The chain combines TRBV7-6 with TRBJ2-7; D is uncertain. Germline assignment: CDR1 SGHVS and CDR2 FNYEAQ. V was pared by 3 bases and J by 0 bases, with 3 bases between. The CDR3 is 12 amino acids. CDR3 coding DNA: TGTGCCAGCAGCTTCTTCTCCTACGAGCAGTACTTC. Protein product: CASSFFSYEQYF.

By share, this clonotype counts as medium-sized. This sequence joins TRBV28 and TRBJ1-5; 10 bases map to TRBD1. This CDR3 has 14 residues. Germline V CDR1 and CDR2: MDHEN, SYDVKM. With V trimmed by 5 bases and J by 9 bases, 7 bases remained unmatched. The CDR3 nucleotides are TGTGCCAGCAGTCAGGACAGGGGGGGCAGGCCCCAGCATTTT. Its protein product is CASSQDRGGRPQHF.

This clonotype was observed many times. The junction departs from germline at one end; a sequencing error may be responsible. The CDR3 here is CASSNPRICTEAFF. DNA of the CDR3: TGTGCTAGCAGCAACCCCAGAATATGCACTGAAGCTTTCTTT. The chain couples TRBV7-7 to TRBJ1-1; D is ambiguous. Germline CDR1 is SSHAT and CDR2 is FNYEAQ (reference sequence). This CDR3 is built from 14 residues.

V is TRBV6-1 and J is TRBJ2-3, with 9 bases fitting TRBD2. Germline V gives CDR1 MNHNS, CDR2 SASEGT. V dropped 6 bases and J dropped 5; count of bases not matched to a gene: 9. This CDR3 has 15 residues. The CDR3 DNA reads as TGTGCCAGCAGGGGACTAGCTCAGGGAGTAGATACGCAGTATTTT. It codes for CASRGLAQGVDTQYF.

V and J are TRBV15 and TRBJ2-1, with 11 bases that match TRBD1. Per germline, CDR1 LNHNV and CDR2 YYDKDF (reference sequence). With V trimmed by 2 bases and J by 2 bases, 2 bases remained unmatched. CDR3 length: 16 amino acids. CDR3 protein: CATSRSGQGAYNEQFF. CDR3 DNA sequence: TGTGCCACCAGCAGATCGGGACAGGGGGCCTACAATGAGCAGTTCTTC.

This clonotype was observed a few times. This rearrangement joins TRBV7-3 to TRBJ2-5; 7 nucleotides match TRBD2. Germline V gives CDR1 SGHTA, CDR2 FQGTGA. CDR3 length: 13 residues. V gave up 5 bases and J gave up 7 bases; unmatched junction bases: 7. The CDR3 bases are TGTGCCAGCAGCAAGACTAGCTCGGGGACCCAGTACTTC. Translating gives CASSKTSSGTQYF.

This rearrangement joins TRBV7-8 to TRBJ1-6; 12 bases map to TRBD1. The J call may be wrong; the DNA end is better matched by TRBJ2-7. Germline assignment: CDR1 SGHVS and CDR2 FQNEAQ. The CDR3 has 17 residues. For the CDR3, the DNA is TGTGCCAGCAGCTTAAAAAGGCCGGGACAGGGGGCTCACGAGCAGTACTTC. Translation: CASSLKRPGQGAHEQYF.

The chain carries TRBV7-4 and TRBJ2-3; D possibly corresponds to TRBD1 (6 bases). The end of the DNA is better explained by TRBJ1-2, so the J call may be wrong. CDR1 and CDR2 from the germline V gene are SGHVT and SQSDAQ. The CDR3 extends over 15 amino acids. The CDR3 region is CASSPRGGEHYGYTF. In nucleotides, the CDR3 is TGTGCCAGCAGCCCCAGAGGGGGGGAACACTATGGCTACACCTTC.

The genes are TRBV7-2 and TRBJ2-7; D gene unclear. Near its end, the DNA agrees better with TRBJ1-2, so the J call may be wrong. Germline CDR1 SGHTA, CDR2 FQGNSA. The CDR3 contains 16 residues. The chain's CDR3 is CASSLDRYLSPHGYTF. The CDR3 DNA reads as TGTGCCAGCAGCTTGGATCGCTACCTAAGCCCCCATGGCTACACCTTC.

This chain links TRBV7-3 with TRBJ2-7; a weak D match, TRBD1 (5 bases). The J call may be in error: the DNA end matches TRBJ2-1 better. CDR3 length: 13 amino acids. Germline CDR1 SGHTA, CDR2 FQGTGA. CDR3 amino acids: CASSQYRPNEQFF. The CDR3 DNA sequence: TGTGCCAGCAGCCAATACAGGCCCAATGAGCAGTTCTTC.

The chain employs TRBV7-4 and TRBJ2-1; D gene unclear. The germline CDR1 and CDR2 sequences are SGHVT and SQSDAQ. Trimming cost V 3 bases and J 7 bases, with 7 bases left between them. The CDR3 contains 12 residues. The DNA for the CDR3 is TGTGCCAGCAGCTTCGGCCCGAATGAGCAGTTCTTC. Encoded protein: CASSFGPNEQFF.

The chain carries TRBV11-2 and TRBJ2-5, with D perhaps TRBD2 (5 bases). The better agreement between TRBJ2-1 and the DNA end casts doubt on the J call. Germline lookup yields CDR1 SGHAT and CDR2 FQNNGV. The CDR3 runs 14 residues. The CDR3, as DNA: TGTGCCAGCAGCTTAGGTAGCGCGAACAATGAGCAGTTCTTC. Translation: CASSLGSANNEQFF.

Notes on this clonotype: An end of the junction differs from the germline gene, which may be a read error. The J gene is TRBJ2-1, the V gene TRBV12-3 or TRBV12-4, with 9 bases lining up with TRBD1. The CDR3 covers 14 residues. CDR3 DNA sequence: TGTGCCAGCAGTGGACAGGGGCATTCTCCACCCCTCCACTTC. Its translation is CASSGQGHSPPLHF.

This sequence joins TRBV7-2 and TRBJ2-6; 12 nucleotides line up with TRBD2. From germline, CDR1 is SGHTA and CDR2 FQGNSA. Trimming cost V 2 bases and J 4 bases; bases outside gene matches: 18. CDR3 length: 22 residues. The CDR3 loop reads CASSLRIIGASGRAFGANVLTF. The CDR3 nucleotides read TGTGCCAGCAGCTTACGAATCATCGGCGCTAGCGGGAGGGCCTTCGGGGCCAACGTCCTGACTTTC.

V is TRBV12-3 or TRBV12-4 and J is TRBJ1-1, with D unclear. Trimming left V 1 base short and J 2 bases short, with 5 bases between. The CDR3 is 13 residues long. The CDR3 DNA is TGTGCCAGCAGTTTAGGGGTTAACACTGAAGCTTTCTTT. This translates into CASSLGVNTEAFF.

This chain joins TRBV28 and TRBJ2-1; TRBD2 aligns across 7 bases. Germline CDR1 and CDR2: MDHEN and SYDVKM. The length of the CDR3 is 11 residues. J gave up 14 bases and V 5 bases, and 6 bases lay outside the gene matches. The CDR3 DNA sequence: TGTGCCAGCAGTACCCGGGGGAGGGAGTTCTTC. Protein sequence: CASSTRGREFF.

This clonotype was observed a few times. This chain uses TRBV7-8 with TRBJ2-2, with D possibly TRBD1 on 5 matching bases. The CDR3 extends over 13 amino acids. The V end lost 3 bases, the J end lost 6 bases, and 8 bases lay between the germline ends. Germline V CDR1 and CDR2: SGHVS, FQNEAQ. As DNA, the CDR3 is TGTGCCAGCAGCTTCACAGGCTCCGGGGAGCTGTTTTTT. Protein product: CASSFTGSGELFF.

V is TRBV7-2 and J is TRBJ2-1; the match to TRBD2 covers 7 bases. The J call is in doubt because the DNA end fits TRBJ2-3 better. The CDR3 totals 15 residues. Germline lookup yields CDR1 SGHTA and CDR2 FQGNSA. Written as DNA, the CDR3 is TGTGCCAGCAGCTCCGGGACTACCCGCACAGATACGCAGTATTTT. Amino acid sequence: CASSSGTTRTDTQYF.

This clonotype has a handful of counts. The chain recombines TRBV7-8 with TRBJ2-5; 14 nucleotides match TRBD2. The better agreement between TRBJ2-1 and the DNA end casts doubt on the J call. Germline assignment: CDR1 SGHVS and CDR2 FQNEAQ. The CDR3 extends over 17 amino acids. The DNA for the CDR3 is TGTGCCAGCAGCTTTGTGGCCGGGACTAGCGGGAGCTATGAGCAGTTCTTC. It is translated as CASSFVAGTSGSYEQFF.

A few counts support this clonotype. The junction differs from germline at one of its ends, possibly a read error. This chain links TRBV7-7 with TRBJ2-7, with 12 bases lining up with TRBD2. The J call is doubtful: the DNA matches TRBJ2-1 better. The CDR3 spans 15 residues. Germline V gene sequence: CDR1 SSHAT, CDR2 FNYEAQ (reference sequence). CDR3 coding DNA: TGTGCTAGCAGCCCGACTAGCGGGGGTTACAATGAGCAGTTCTTC. It yields the protein CASSPTSGGYNEQFF.

The CDR3 protein is CASSLKGTSSYNEQFF. As DNA, the CDR3 is TGTGCCAGCAGCCTCAAGGGGACGAGCTCCTACAATGAGCAGTTCTTC. The chain uses TRBV7-3 and TRBJ2-1; either TRBD1 or TRBD2 may fit D (5 bases each). V was clipped by 5 bases and J by 0 bases, with 14 bases between them. The CDR3 is 16 amino acids. The germline V gene has CDR1 SGHTA and CDR2 FQGTGA. Combining the CDR3 with reference TRBV7-3 and TRBJ2-1 gives the whole variable domain GAGVSQTPSNKVTEKGKYVELRCDPISGHTALYWYRQSLGQGPEFLIYFQGTGAADDSGLPNDRFFAVRPEGSVSTLKIQRTERGDSAVYLCASSLKGTSSYNEQFFGPGTRLTVL.

This clonotype showed up just once. The gene calls are TRBV6-1 and TRBJ1-2, with 8 bases matching TRBD1. Germline CDR1 and CDR2: MNHNS and SASEGT. The CDR3 sequence is 17 residues long. J gave up 0 bases and V 8 bases, and 14 bases lay outside the gene matches. CDR3 residues: CASSFRDRRSANYGYTF. DNA of the CDR3: TGTGCCAGCTCCTTCCGGGACAGGAGGAGTGCTAACTATGGCTACACCTTC.

Sample share makes this clonotype large. The chain uses TRBV7-2 and TRBJ2-4; possibly TRBD1 for D (5 bases). The CDR3 is made up of 12 amino acids. Germline lookup yields CDR1 SGHTA and CDR2 FQGNSA. V was pared by 1 base and J by 13 bases, with 11 bases between. CDR3 bases: TGTGCCAGCAGCTTAGTTGGGGCCGGCCAGTACTTC. Translated, it gives CASSLVGAGQYF.

The chain links TRBV28 to TRBJ2-3, with 7 bases fitting TRBD1. V shed 6 bases, J shed 9 bases, and the junction held 6 bases outside the gene matches. Germline V gene lookup returns CDR1 MDHEN and CDR2 SYDVKM. This CDR3 spans 12 amino acids. CDR3 sequence (DNA): TGTGCCAGCAGCGCACAGGGGATCACGCAGTATTTT. It codes for CASSAQGITQYF. Supplemented by reference TRBV28 and TRBJ2-3, the full variable domain reads DVKVTQSSRYLVKRTGEKVFLECVQDMDHENMFWYRQDPGLGLRLIYFSYDVKMKEKGDIPEGYSVSREKKERFSLILESASTNQTSMYLCASSAQGITQYFGPGTRLTVL.

This clonotype was recorded a few times. The chain couples TRBV6-1 to TRBJ2-7; 7 nucleotides align to TRBD1. The V gene end was trimmed by 6 bases and the J gene end by 3 bases; junction bases not matched to a gene: 5. There are 13 residues in the CDR3. Germline CDR1 and CDR2: MNHNS and SASEGT. The CDR3 DNA follows: TGTGCCAGCAGACGGGACAGTATCTACGAGCAGTACTTC. This gives the protein CASRRDSIYEQYF.

The chain has TRBV6-8 and TRBJ2-3; weak D call: TRBD2 (6 bases). The CDR3 has 13 amino acids. The germline CDR1 and CDR2 sequences are MNHGY and SAAAGT. V was pared by 4 bases and J by 6 bases, with 11 bases between. This chain's CDR3 is CASSSQAGDTQYF. As DNA, the CDR3 is TGTGCCAGCAGTTCCCAGGCGGGGGATACGCAGTATTTT.

This chain uses TRBV6-1 with TRBJ2-5, with TRBD1 as a possible D gene (7 bases). CDR1 and CDR2 from the germline V gene are MNHNS and SASEGT. This CDR3 is built from 15 residues. V lost 7 bases and J 2 bases, leaving 17 bases between the germline ends. CDR3 DNA: TGTGCCAGCAAGGAGGGGGCGAGCGAACAAGAGACCCAGTACTTC. Its translation: CASKEGASEQETQYF.

The CDR3 spells CASTRDRPYNEQFF. The CDR3 DNA reads TGTGCCAGCACCCGGGACAGGCCCTACAATGAGCAGTTCTTC. The chain has TRBV28 and TRBJ2-1; 8 bases align to TRBD1. Losses at the gene ends were 7 bases for V and 2 bases for J; bases not matched to a gene: 4. The germline gives CDR1 MDHEN, CDR2 SYDVKM. The CDR3 is made up of 14 amino acids.

By share of the sample, this clonotype is medium-sized. A clone one base away is much larger, so this may be a read error. The chain has TRBV7-2 and TRBJ2-7, with D unresolved. The germline gives CDR1 SGHTA, CDR2 FQGNSA. The CDR3 consists of 13 residues. Trimming took 4 bases from V and 6 from J, leaving 13 bases between them. The CDR3 DNA reads as TGTGCCAGCAGCTCCCGGACCGGGCTCGAGCAGTACTTC. This codes for CASSSRTGLEQYF. Full variable domain (outside the CDR3, taken from reference TRBV7-2 and TRBJ2-7): GAGVSQSPSNKVTEKGKDVELRCDPISGHTALYWYRQSLGQGLEFLIYFQGNSAPDKSGLPSDRFSAERTGGSVSTLTIQRTQQEDSAVYLCASSSRTGLEQYFGPGTRLTVT.